The 30 T cell receptor beta chains listed next were all sequenced from one sample in a study of blood T cell repertoires in COVID-19. The table came from immunoSEQ multiplex PCR; TCRdb's copy has only in-frame clones and leaves some out. The profile shows about 130,000 clones, around three quarters of them singletons. Source material: peripheral blood. The source of these receptors is a human donor in a cohort sampled during active COVID-19.

There are a few counts of this clone. The CDR3 DNA follows: TGTGCCAGCAGCTTACAGGGGGGATATGGCTACACCTTC. Its protein product is CASSLQGGYGYTF. The genes are TRBV7-8 and TRBJ1-2; 7 positions agree with TRBD1. Looked up from germline, CDR1 is SGHVS and CDR2 is FQNEAQ. This CDR3 comprises 13 residues. Trimming at V came to 2 bases and at J to 5 bases, leaving 2 bases not matched to a gene.

This chain uses TRBV27 with TRBJ2-2; TRBD1 is a possible D gene (5 bases). Trimming shortened V by 3 bases and J by 7 bases, and 18 bases separated the two germline ends. CDR1 and CDR2 from the germline V gene are MNHEY and SMNVEV (reference sequence). This CDR3 has 16 residues. CDR3 bases: TGTGCCAGCAGTTTGACAGTCGGCCACTATGGCGGGGAGCTGTTTTTT. Protein: CASSLTVGHYGGELFF.

The chain carries TRBV19 and TRBJ2-3; 15 nucleotides line up with TRBD2. The junction had 11 bases not matched to a gene; V was cut back by 7 bases and J by 6 bases. Germline V gene lookup returns CDR1 LNHDA and CDR2 SQIVND (reference sequence). This CDR3 has 17 residues. CDR3 sequence: CASTDRTSGGARDTQYF. The CDR3 DNA follows: TGTGCCAGTACTGATAGGACTAGCGGGGGGGCCAGGGATACGCAGTATTTT.

The CDR3 coding sequence is TGTGCCATCAGTGAGCCAAGAGGAAAGGAGCAGTTCTTC. This translates into CAISEPRGKEQFF. The chain carries TRBV10-3 and TRBJ2-1; D remains ambiguous. V shed 2 bases and J shed 10 bases, with 12 bases lying between them. The V gene's germline CDR1 is ENHRY and CDR2 SYGVKD. The CDR3 runs 13 residues.

The rearrangement uses TRBV6-5 and TRBJ2-7, with 7 bases fitting TRBD1. V lost 0 bases and J lost 0; bases outside the gene matches: 2. Germline V gene data show CDR1 as MNHEY and CDR2 as SVGAGI. This CDR3 contains 15 residues. CDR3 region: CASSYSTGSSYEQYF. The CDR3 DNA follows: TGTGCCAGCAGTTACTCGACAGGGAGCTCCTACGAGCAGTACTTC.

The rearrangement links TRBV15 to TRBJ2-2, with 7 nucleotides matching TRBD1. Germline CDR1 LNHNV, CDR2 YYDKDF (reference sequence). The CDR3 is made up of 16 amino acids. With 1 base clipped from V and 0 bases from J, the junction kept 2 bases outside the gene matches. The CDR3 region is CATSRGQGANTGELFF. The CDR3, as DNA: TGTGCCACCAGCAGAGGACAGGGAGCGAACACCGGGGAGCTGTTTTTT.

This clone was counted once. The chain combines TRBV12-3 or TRBV12-4 with TRBJ2-7; D remains ambiguous. The CDR3 has 13 amino acids. V lost 6 bases and J 6 bases, leaving 15 bases between the germline ends. Here the CDR3 reads CASSRLYSGEQYF. CDR3 DNA: TGTGCCAGCAGCCGTCTTTACAGTGGCGAGCAGTACTTC.

J is TRBJ2-7 and V is TRBV10-3, with 7 bases aligning to TRBD1. CDR3 size: 15 residues. After removal of 4 bases from V and 5 bases from J, the junction contained 11 bases not matched to a gene. Germline V CDR1 and CDR2: ENHRY, SYGVKD. The CDR3 DNA reads as TGTGCCATCAGTGGGACCCGAGACAGGGTCAACGAGCAGTACTTC. Protein sequence: CAISGTRDRVNEQYF.

The CDR3 DNA is TGCGCCAGCAGTGAGAGTCTAGCCCCCGGGACTGAAGCTTTCTTT. Amino acids: CASSESLAPGTEAFF. The V and J genes are TRBV10-1 and TRBJ1-1; D is ambiguous. Germline CDR1 is WNHNN and CDR2 is SYGVQD (reference sequence). Trimming left V 2 bases short and J 5 bases short, with 15 bases between. This CDR3 spans 15 amino acids.

The chain employs TRBV12-3 or TRBV12-4 and TRBJ2-7; perhaps TRBD1 as D (6 bases). Between the trimmed V and J ends, which lost 8 bases and 3 bases, there was a span of 14 bases. CDR3 length: 13 residues. The CDR3 is CASRRTEGYEQYF. The CDR3 DNA reads as TGTGCCAGCCGTAGGACAGAGGGCTACGAGCAGTACTTC.

V gene TRBV9 combines with J gene TRBJ2-3; 12 bases fit TRBD1. J gave up 6 bases and V 4 bases, and 9 bases lay outside the gene matches. Germline lookup yields CDR1 SGDLS and CDR2 YYNGEE. The CDR3 runs 16 residues. The CDR3 reads CASSPFRDRGLDTQYF. The DNA of the CDR3 is TGTGCCAGCAGCCCGTTTCGGGACAGGGGGCTGGATACGCAGTATTTT.

For the CDR3, the DNA is TGTGCCAGTAAACAAATACCGGGACAGGGGGGAGCTAACTATGGCTACACCTTC. Its protein is CASKQIPGQGGANYGYTF. The gene calls are TRBV19 and TRBJ1-2, with 11 positions matching TRBD1. The CDR3 covers 18 residues. The V segment lost 7 bases and the J segment 0 bases; nucleotides outside the gene matches: 13. CDR1 LNHDA and CDR2 SQIVND come from the germline V gene (reference sequence). Full variable domain (rest looked up from reference TRBV19 and TRBJ1-2): DGGITQSPKYLFRKEGQNVTLSCEQNLNHDAMYWYRQDPGQGLRLIYYSQIVNDFQKGDIAEGYSVSREKKESFPLTVTSAQKNPTAFYLCASKQIPGQGGANYGYTFGSGTRLTVV.

V is TRBV10-1 and J is TRBJ2-7, with D unclear. Germline loops: CDR1 WNHNN, CDR2 SYGVQD (reference sequence). V dropped 0 bases and J dropped 5 bases, with 8 bases sitting between them. CDR3 length: 13 residues. CDR3 sequence: CASSESTLDEQYF. CDR3 nucleotide sequence: TGCGCCAGCAGTGAGTCGACTCTAGACGAGCAGTACTTC.

This clone was seen just once. This sequence joins TRBV7-9 and TRBJ2-1; possible D gene TRBD2, 5 bases. This CDR3 contains 13 residues. V was clipped by 0 bases and J by 6 bases, with 6 bases between them. In germline, CDR1 is SEHNR, CDR2 FQNEAQ (reference sequence). The DNA of the CDR3 is TGTGCCAGCAGCTTAGCTCGGGGCAATGAGCAGTTCTTC. Its translation is CASSLARGNEQFF. The whole variable domain, filled in from reference TRBV7-9 and TRBJ2-1, reads DTGVSQNPRHKITKRGQNVTFRCDPISEHNRLYWYRQTLGQGPEFLTYFQNEAQLEKSRLLSDRFSAERPKGSFSTLEIQRTEQGDSAMYLCASSLARGNEQFFGPGTRLTVL.

V gene TRBV19 combines with J gene TRBJ1-1; 7 nucleotides agree with TRBD1. There are 14 residues in the CDR3. With 11 bases clipped from V and 0 bases from J, the junction kept 9 bases outside the gene matches. CDR1 and CDR2 from the germline V gene are LNHDA and SQIVND (reference sequence). This chain's CDR3 is CAAWTGQMNTEAFF. The CDR3 coding sequence is TGTGCCGCGTGGACGGGACAGATGAACACTGAAGCTTTCTTT.

The chain carries TRBV7-9 and TRBJ1-4, with 7 bases aligning to TRBD1. The CDR3 covers 14 residues. V was pared by 5 bases and J by 4 bases, with 4 bases of the junction left unmatched. Germline V gene data show CDR1 as SEHNR and CDR2 as FQNEAQ (reference sequence). DNA of the CDR3: TGTGCCAGCAGCACGCCAGGGGGTAATGAAAAACTGTTTTTT. This sequence encodes CASSTPGGNEKLFF.

Here the CDR3 DNA reads TGTGCCACCAGCAGAGAAGGCCAGGGCAATTCACCCCTCCACTTT. This gives the protein CATSREGQGNSPLHF. V and J are TRBV15 and TRBJ1-6; a weak D match, TRBD1 (5 bases). CDR1 is LNHNV and CDR2 is YYDKDF in the germline V gene (reference sequence). CDR3 length: 15 amino acids. Trimming stripped 0 bases from V and 7 bases from J, with 10 bases between.

The V gene is TRBV4-1, the J gene TRBJ1-2; D remains unclear. Germline V gene lookup returns CDR1 MGHRA and CDR2 YSYEKL. The V end was cut by 1 base, the J end by 7 bases, with 13 bases between. This CDR3 comprises 14 residues. Here the CDR3 reads CASSQVPGGVGYTF. Here the CDR3 DNA reads TGCGCCAGCAGCCAAGTCCCAGGCGGGGTTGGCTACACCTTC.

This clone has more than one count but fewer than ten. This chain links TRBV30 with TRBJ1-1; D not resolved. V dropped 3 bases and J dropped 3 bases, with 8 bases sitting between them. The CDR3 is 12 amino acids. Germline CDR1 and CDR2: GTSNPN and SVGIG (reference sequence). CDR3 DNA sequence: TGTGCCTGGAGGGGTCGGGACACTGAAGCTTTCTTT. Protein: CAWRGRDTEAFF.

The rearrangement uses TRBV27 and TRBJ2-2; TRBD1 aligns across 9 bases. Germline-derived CDR1 and CDR2 are MNHEY and SMNVEV (reference sequence). V lost 5 bases to trimming and J lost 3 bases; unmatched junction nucleotides: 10. The CDR3 contains 17 residues. The CDR3, as DNA: TGTGCCAGCAGTCCCCTCAGATGGGACAGGGACACCGGGGAGCTGTTTTTT. It specifies CASSPLRWDRDTGELFF.

The rearrangement joins TRBV11-2 to TRBJ2-1, with 11 bases identical to TRBD2. Germline assignment: CDR1 SGHAT and CDR2 FQNNGV. The CDR3 runs to 15 residues. V lost 2 bases and J lost 10; bases outside the gene matches: 7. The CDR3 nucleotides are TGTGCCAGCAGCTTATTGTCTAGCGGGGGGCGGGAGCAGTTCTTC. Its protein is CASSLLSSGGREQFF.

V gene TRBV27 combines with J gene TRBJ2-7; no clear D. The CDR3 covers 13 residues. Trimming took off 3 bases at V and 4 bases at J, with 10 bases between the two ends. Germline values: CDR1 MNHEY, CDR2 SMNVEV (reference sequence). In DNA, the CDR3 is TGTGCCAGCAGTTTGACATTTGCTTACGAGCAGTACTTC. Its protein product is CASSLTFAYEQYF.

This sequence joins TRBV19 and TRBJ1-4; D unclear. The CDR3 consists of 15 residues. Germline V gives CDR1 LNHDA, CDR2 SQIVND (reference sequence). Trimming removed 4 bases at V and 8 bases at J, with 17 bases between. The DNA for the CDR3 is TGTGCCAGTAGTAGAGGGCAGCTCCCCCGGGAAAAACTGTTTTTT. Its translation: CASSRGQLPREKLFF.

The CDR3 loop is CASSSISTGALNEKLFF. CDR3 nucleotide sequence: TGTGCCAGCAGTTCCATCTCGACAGGGGCGCTTAATGAAAAACTGTTTTTT. The chain has TRBV28 and TRBJ1-4; TRBD1 matches at 8 bases. Germline V CDR1 and CDR2: MDHEN, SYDVKM. Unmatched junction bases numbered 11, after V lost 4 bases and J lost 4 bases. CDR3 length: 17 residues. Drawing the rest from reference TRBV28 and TRBJ1-4, the complete variable domain is DVKVTQSSRYLVKRTGEKVFLECVQDMDHENMFWYRQDPGLGLRLIYFSYDVKMKEKGDIPEGYSVSREKKERFSLILESASTNQTSMYLCASSSISTGALNEKLFFGSGTQLSVL.

The chain carries TRBV29-1 and TRBJ2-7; the D gene is possibly TRBD1 (6 bases). Between the trimmed V and J ends, which lost 0 bases and 3 bases, there was a span of 18 bases. Per germline, CDR1 SQVTM and CDR2 ANQGSEA. This CDR3 is built from 16 residues. The CDR3 bases are TGCAGCGTTGAAGAACGACGCCACAGGGATATCTACGAGCAGTACTTC. Its translation is CSVEERRHRDIYEQYF.

This clone has ten or more counts. J is TRBJ2-3 and V is TRBV4-1; D is perhaps TRBD1 (5 bases). Trimming left V 0 bases short and J 4 bases short, with 11 bases between. The CDR3 sequence is 15 residues long. Germline V gene data show CDR1 as MGHRA and CDR2 as YSYEKL. The DNA for the CDR3 is TGCGCCAGCAGCCAAGAGGGGCCGTGGGCAGATACGCAGTATTTT. This translates into CASSQEGPWADTQYF.

V and J are TRBV6-5 and TRBJ1-1, with D uncertain. The CDR3 is made up of 12 amino acids. V lost 4 bases to trimming and J lost 3 bases, with 6 bases between them. The germline CDR1 and CDR2 sequences are MNHEY and SVGAGI. Written as DNA, the CDR3 is TGTGCCAGCAGTTCCCGGGACACTGAAGCTTTCTTT. It encodes CASSSRDTEAFF.

The rearrangement uses TRBV28 and TRBJ2-7; D gene unclear. Germline CDR1 MDHEN, CDR2 SYDVKM. This CDR3 is 13 amino acids long. Trimming pared 2 bases from V and 0 bases from J, leaving 5 bases between. The CDR3 DNA reads as TGTGCCAGCAGTTTAGCGGACTCCTACGAGCAGTACTTC. Amino acid sequence: CASSLADSYEQYF.

This clone appeared a single time. The chain carries TRBV5-1 and TRBJ2-5; TRBD2 matches at 10 bases. The CDR3 is 17 residues long. From germline, CDR1 is SGHRS and CDR2 YFSETQ. The V segment lost 2 bases and the J segment 5 bases; nucleotides outside the gene matches: 12. As DNA, the CDR3 is TGCGCCAGCAGCTTCATAGTAGCGGGGGGAGTACGGGAGACCCAGTACTTC. Translation: CASSFIVAGGVRETQYF.

This clone was seen a handful of times. This chain's CDR3 is CASSSGLSNQPQHF. CDR3 sequence (DNA): TGCGCCAGCAGCTCCGGACTCAGCAATCAGCCCCAGCATTTT. The V call is TRBV5-1, the J call TRBJ1-5; D uncertain. In germline, CDR1 is SGHRS, CDR2 YFSETQ. The V gene lost 3 bases and the J gene lost 1 base, with 8 bases spanning the gap. The CDR3 length is 14 residues.